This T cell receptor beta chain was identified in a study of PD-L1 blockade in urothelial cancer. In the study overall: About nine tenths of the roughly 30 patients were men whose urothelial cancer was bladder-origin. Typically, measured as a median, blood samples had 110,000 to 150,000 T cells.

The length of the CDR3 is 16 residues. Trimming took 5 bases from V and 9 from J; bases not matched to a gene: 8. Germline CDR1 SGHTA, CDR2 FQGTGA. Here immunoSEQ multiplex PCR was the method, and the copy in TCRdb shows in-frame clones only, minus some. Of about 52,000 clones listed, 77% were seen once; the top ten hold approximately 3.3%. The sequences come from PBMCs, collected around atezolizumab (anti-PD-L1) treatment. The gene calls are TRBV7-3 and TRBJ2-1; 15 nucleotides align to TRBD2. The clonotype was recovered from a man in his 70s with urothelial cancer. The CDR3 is CASSTGLAGGLSEQFF. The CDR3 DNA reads TGTGCCAGCAGCACCGGACTAGCGGGAGGGCTGAGTGAGCAGTTCTTC.